The clone carrying this T cell receptor beta chain has just a few counts. This entry is derived from a study of T cell clones after liver transplantation. Germline V gene sequence: CDR1 KGHSH, CDR2 LQKENI. The junction had 9 bases not matched to a gene; V was cut back by 3 bases and J by 6 bases. The CDR3 is 16 amino acids. Sequencing was performed with immunoSEQ multiplex PCR; in TCRdb, only in-frame clones are kept and a portion is missing. The sample holds about 71,000 clones, roughly 80% seen once. V is TRBV18 and J is TRBJ2-1, with 9 bases lining up with TRBD1. The receptor was isolated from a human patient who received a liver transplant. A share of the T cells may be of graft donor origin. The specimen was CD4+ T cells from blood, collected 12 months after liver transplant. The CDR3 nucleotides are TGTGCCAGCTCACCCACATTGAAGGACAGGGGCAATGAGCAGTTCTTC. Amino acids: CASSPTLKDRGNEQFF.